This T cell receptor beta chain was recovered during a study of blood T cell repertoires in COVID-19. Across the study: Samples of COVID-19 (acute and convalescent) were obtained from the United States, Italy and Spain.

Germline-derived CDR1 and CDR2 are SQVTM and ANQGSEA. V shed 3 bases and J shed 2 bases, with 6 bases lying between them. The CDR3 loop spans 12 amino acids. Assay: immunoSEQ multiplex PCR; the TCRdb copy retains only in-frame clones and omits some. The data show more than 400,000 clones, with 70% to 90% seen just once and 3% to 4% held by the top ten. The chain combines TRBV29-1 with TRBJ2-3, with TRBD2 as a possible D gene (5 bases). The specimen sequenced was peripheral blood. This clonotype originated in a human donor in a cohort sampled during active COVID-19. The chain's CDR3 is CSVEGATDTQYF. CDR3 DNA: TGCAGCGTTGAGGGAGCCACAGATACGCAGTATTTT.